This T cell receptor (beta chain) emerged from a study of neoadjuvant nivolumab and ipilimumab in lung cancer. Measured with immunoSEQ multiplex PCR; TCRdb has only the in-frame clones, and not every one. The sample includes tens of thousands of clones, more than 65% of them seen just once. CDR3 length equals 13 residues. V lost 4 bases and J lost 5, with 12 bases in between. Germline V gives CDR1 SGDLS, CDR2 YYNGEE. This TCR derives from an adult with non-small cell lung cancer. This material consisted of peripheral blood, taken before neoadjuvant nivolumab, alone or with ipilimumab. The chain couples TRBV9 to TRBJ2-5; possible D gene TRBD1, 6 bases. The CDR3 coding sequence is TGTGCCAGCAGCCAGGGGTCTAGGGAGACCCAGTACTTC. It yields the protein CASSQGSRETQYF.